A selection of T cell receptor beta chains follows, all from one sample in a study of blood T cell repertoires in COVID-19. Generated by immunoSEQ multiplex PCR, the TCRdb table keeps only in-frame clones and is missing some. The sample carries around 50,000 clones, 75% to 90% recorded once. Sequenced input: peripheral blood. Source of these receptors: a human donor in a cohort sampled during active COVID-19. CDR3s include the opening cysteine and the closing phenylalanine or tryptophan. D genes are given only for firm matches. The size of a clone is reported for some rows only, either as once, few or many, or as a class for expanded clones.

J gene | V gene | clone size | D gene | CDR3 protein | CDR3 DNA
TRBJ1-1 | TRBV30 | NA | TRBD1 | CAWARQGRAAFF | TGTGCCTGGGCAAGACAGGGCCGTGCGGCTTTCTTT
TRBJ1-2 | TRBV7-6 | NA | TRBD1 | CASSPTGNYGYTF | TGTGCCAGCAGTCCGACAGGGAACTATGGCTACACCTTC
TRBJ2-2 | TRBV4-2 | NA | TRBD1 | CATRGTGGATGELFF | TGTGCCACCAGGGGGACAGGGGGCGCAACCGGGGAGCTGTTTTTT
TRBJ2-1 | TRBV21-1 | once | NA | CARANQAFLTHSYNEQFF | TGTGCCAGAGCAAATCAGGCGTTCCTAACCCACTCCTACAATGAGCAGTTCTTC
TRBJ1-6 | TRBV19 | NA | NA | CASSSTGYNSPLHF | TGTGCCAGTAGTTCGACGGGTTATAATTCACCCCTCCACTTT
TRBJ1-4 | TRBV5-1 | once | NA | CASSPYGRDNEKLFF | TGCGCCAGCAGCCCCTACGGGCGGGATAATGAAAAACTGTTTTTT
TRBJ1-2 | TRBV6-5 | NA | NA | CASTVRQGLYGYTF | TGTGCCAGCACCGTCAGGCAGGGGCTCTATGGCTACACCTTC
TRBJ2-3 | TRBV4-1 | NA | TRBD2 | CASSQERGVLTTDTQYF | TGCGCCAGCAGCCAAGAGCGGGGGGTTCTCACGACAGATACGCAGTATTTT
TRBJ1-5 | TRBV4-1 | NA | TRBD1 | CASSQEMGDSPNQPQHF | TGCGCCAGCAGCCAAGAAATGGGGGACAGTCCCAATCAGCCCCAGCATTTT
TRBJ1-1 | TRBV11-3 | NA | NA | CASSSLDREAFF | TGTGCCAGCAGCTCCCTCGACAGGGAAGCTTTCTTT
TRBJ2-3 | TRBV7-8 | few | TRBD2 | CASSLGATSGASTDTQYF | TGTGCCAGCAGCTTAGGTGCGACTAGCGGGGCTAGCACAGATACGCAGTATTTT
TRBJ2-5 | TRBV9 | NA | TRBD2 | CASSPNTGTSGGLTQYF | TGTGCCAGCAGCCCAAATACCGGGACTAGCGGGGGGTTGACCCAGTACTTC
TRBJ2-7 | TRBV19 | once | NA | CASSIGRRSYEQYF | TGTGCCAGTAGTATTGGCAGGCGCTCCTACGAGCAGTACTTC
TRBJ2-2 | TRBV4-3 | NA | TRBD2 | CASSQDIERGKSGELFF | TGCGCCAGCAGCCAAGATATCGAGCGGGGAAAATCCGGGGAGCTGTTTTTT
TRBJ1-2 | TRBV7-2 | NA | TRBD1 | CASRRQGNYGYTF | TGTGCCAGCAGACGACAGGGGAACTATGGCTACACCTTC
TRBJ2-7 | TRBV5-4 | NA | NA | CASSLNRASYEQYF | TGTGCCAGCAGCTTGAACAGGGCCTCCTACGAGCAGTACTTC
TRBJ2-7 | TRBV5-1 | NA | NA | CASSFLIDRNYEQYF | TGCGCCAGCAGCTTCTTAATAGACAGAAACTACGAGCAGTACTTC
TRBJ2-1 | TRBV24-1 | NA | TRBD1 | CATSAPAGTGAFGEQFF | TGTGCCACCAGTGCCCCGGCGGGGACAGGAGCCTTTGGAGAGCAGTTCTTC
TRBJ1-1 | TRBV7-2 | NA | NA | CASTPRSPNTEAFF | TGTGCCAGCACCCCTCGAAGCCCGAACACTGAAGCTTTCTTT
TRBJ1-2 | TRBV4-3 | NA | NA | CASSQGRGGNHGYTF | TGCGCCAGCAGCCAAGGTCGTGGGGGCAACCATGGCTACACCTTC
TRBJ2-7 | TRBV5-1 | once | NA | CASSPPSHEQYF | TGCGCCAGCAGCCCCCCGTCCCACGAGCAGTACTTC
TRBJ2-3 | TRBV9 | few | TRBD2 | CASSVAGGLTDTQYF | TGTGCCAGCAGCGTAGCGGGGGGGCTTACAGATACGCAGTATTTT
TRBJ1-2 | TRBV7-8 | NA | TRBD1 | CASSLGTGALGYGYTF | TGTGCCAGCAGCTTAGGGACAGGGGCATTGGGCTATGGCTACACCTTC
TRBJ2-3 | TRBV10-3 | NA | NA | CAISTGDAWDTQYF | TGTGCCATCAGTACGGGAGATGCGTGGGATACGCAGTATTTT
TRBJ2-5 | TRBV27 | NA | TRBD2 | CASSLSGGAWETQYF | TGTGCCAGCAGTCTTAGCGGGGGGGCCTGGGAGACCCAGTACTTC
TRBJ2-3 | TRBV4-2 | NA | TRBD2 | CASSQDGGGTSGLIGQYF | TGTGCCAGCAGCCAAGATGGAGGGGGCACTAGCGGGCTAATCGGGCAGTATTTT
TRBJ2-1 | TRBV5-4 | NA | TRBD1 | CASSWDSYNEQFF | TGTGCCAGCAGCTGGGACAGCTACAATGAGCAGTTCTTC
TRBJ2-6 | TRBV27 | NA | NA | CASSFRGYGANVLTF | TGTGCCAGCAGTTTTAGGGGTTATGGGGCCAACGTCCTGACTTTC